Given below is one T cell receptor beta chain in context. Its antigen is unidentified. V lost 8 bases to trimming and J lost 3 bases, with 10 bases between them. The CDR3 runs to 13 residues. Looked up from germline, CDR1 is MDHEN and CDR2 is SYDVKM. This entry comes from a study of T cell responses to AZD1222 COVID-19 vaccine. Study-level results: Repertoires were sampled only after the peak T cell response.

Some clones are missing from TCRdb's copy, which holds only in-frame ones; the method was immunoSEQ multiplex PCR. This sample carries 65,000 to 85,000 clones, over 90% of them seen once, and the ten largest clones take around 5.2%. The origin of this receptor is an adult in good health. This chain connects TRBV28 to TRBJ2-2, with D uncertain. Source: peripheral blood, taken on day 0 of AZD1222 vaccination. The DNA for the CDR3 is TGTGCCAGCGGATTCTGGGACACCGGGGAGCTGTTTTTT. Its protein product is CASGFWDTGELFF.